This section outlines one TCR beta chain sequence together with its context. Here immunoSEQ multiplex PCR was the method, and the copy in TCRdb shows in-frame clones only, minus some. This table holds around 64,000 clones, around three quarters found once. These data originate in a study of blood T cell repertoires in COVID-19. The V gene's germline CDR1 is LNHDA and CDR2 SQIVND (reference sequence). J was trimmed by 4 bases and V by 1 base; bases with no gene match: 6. This CDR3 has 17 residues. The chain links TRBV19 to TRBJ2-5; TRBD2 agrees at 13 bases. What was sequenced was peripheral blood. The sequence derives from a man between 60 and 75 years old with acute or convalescent COVID-19. The CDR3, as DNA: TGTGCCAGTAGTATAGGGACTAGCGGGAGAAGGGGAGAGACCCAGTACTTC. Its translation is CASSIGTSGRRGETQYF.